Presented here are 7 T cell receptor beta chains from one specimen sequenced in a study of shared clonotypes between healthy human individuals. Some clones are missing from TCRdb's copy, which holds only in-frame ones; the method was immunoSEQ multiplex PCR. The sample contains roughly 410,000 clones, 90% to 98% of which appear only once. Source material: memory CD8+ T cells sorted from blood. Subset described: CD45RO+ cells pooled with CCR7-negative TemRA cells. These receptors originate from a man aged 25 to 40 in good health.

V gene TRBV11-2 combines with J gene TRBJ2-5; D is unresolved. The V and J ends lost 3 bases and 2 bases respectively, with 4 bases between them. The length of the CDR3 is 12 residues. Germline V gene sequence: CDR1 SGHAT, CDR2 FQNNGV. CDR3 sequence (DNA): TGTGCCAGCAGCTTGGGGCAAGAGACCCAGTACTTC. Translating gives CASSLGQETQYF.

The chain combines TRBV28 with TRBJ2-7, with 12 bases matching TRBD2. The CDR3 is made up of 15 amino acids. Trimming at V came to 4 bases and at J to 4 bases, leaving 5 bases not matched to a gene. The V gene's germline CDR1 is MDHEN and CDR2 SYDVKM. CDR3 in DNA: TGTGCCAGCAGTTACAGACTAGCGGGAGTTTACGAGCAGTACTTC. As protein: CASSYRLAGVYEQYF.

The count of this clone is one. The V call is TRBV28, the J call TRBJ1-5, with D possibly matching TRBD1 (5 bases). Trimming cost V 7 bases and J 6 bases, with 16 bases left between them. From germline, CDR1 is MDHEN and CDR2 SYDVKM. This CDR3 spans 14 amino acids. DNA for the CDR3: TGTGCCAGCATTGGAGGGGCCTTGCGTCAGCCCCAGCATTTT. Translation gives CASIGGALRQPQHF.

A single count supports this clone. The chain employs TRBV28 and TRBJ2-7; D unclear. The germline V gene encodes CDR1 MDHEN and CDR2 SYDVKM. The CDR3 has 15 amino acids. V was shortened by 4 bases and J by 0 bases, with 13 bases between the two germline ends. CDR3 in amino acids: CASSSERTGSYEQYF. For the CDR3, the DNA is TGTGCCAGCAGTTCAGAGAGAACTGGCTCCTACGAGCAGTACTTC. Full variable domain (outside the CDR3, taken from reference TRBV28 and TRBJ2-7): DVKVTQSSRYLVKRTGEKVFLECVQDMDHENMFWYRQDPGLGLRLIYFSYDVKMKEKGDIPEGYSVSREKKERFSLILESASTNQTSMYLCASSSERTGSYEQYFGPGTRLTVT.

This sequence joins TRBV27 and TRBJ2-1; 8 nucleotides match TRBD2. J was trimmed by 6 bases and V by 9 bases; bases with no gene match: 7. The length of the CDR3 is 13 residues. Germline values: CDR1 MNHEY, CDR2 SMNVEV (reference sequence). In DNA, the CDR3 is TGTGCCAGTAGGAGGACTAGCAGCAATGAGCAGTTCTTC. Translation gives CASRRTSSNEQFF.

The genes are TRBV29-1 and TRBJ2-1; perhaps D is TRBD1 or TRBD2 (5 bases each). This CDR3 contains 13 residues. V lost 5 bases to trimming and J lost 9 bases, with 17 bases between them. CDR1 is SQVTM and CDR2 is ANQGSEA in the germline V gene. CDR3 bases: TGCAGCGTTTCTTCGACAGTCCGGGGTGAGCAGTTCTTC. Protein product: CSVSSTVRGEQFF.

The chain joins TRBV27 to TRBJ2-7, with a weak D call TRBD1 (5 bases). V lost 2 bases and J lost 1, with 9 bases in between. The CDR3 sequence is 14 residues long. The germline V gene encodes CDR1 MNHEY and CDR2 SMNVEV (reference sequence). This CDR3 is CASSLRAGSYEQYF. The CDR3 coding sequence is TGTGCCAGCAGTTTAAGAGCAGGGTCCTACGAGCAGTACTTC.